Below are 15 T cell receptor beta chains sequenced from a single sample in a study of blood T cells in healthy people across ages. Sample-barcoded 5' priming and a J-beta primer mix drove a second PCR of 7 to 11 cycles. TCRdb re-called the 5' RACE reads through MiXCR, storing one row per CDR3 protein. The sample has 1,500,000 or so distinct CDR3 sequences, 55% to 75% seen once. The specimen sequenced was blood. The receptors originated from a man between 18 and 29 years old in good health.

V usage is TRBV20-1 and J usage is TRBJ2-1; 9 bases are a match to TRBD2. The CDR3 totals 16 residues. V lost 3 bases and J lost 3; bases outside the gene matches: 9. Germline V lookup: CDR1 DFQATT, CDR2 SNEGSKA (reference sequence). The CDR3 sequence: CSASELAGIRYNEQFF. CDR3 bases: TGCAGTGCTAGTGAGCTAGCGGGGATCCGCTACAATGAGCAGTTCTTC.

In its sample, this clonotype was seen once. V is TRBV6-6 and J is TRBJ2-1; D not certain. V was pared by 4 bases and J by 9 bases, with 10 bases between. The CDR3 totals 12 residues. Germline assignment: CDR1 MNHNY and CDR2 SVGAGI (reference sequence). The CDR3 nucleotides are TGTGCCAGCAGTTCCGAGTATGCTGAGCAGTTCTTC. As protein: CASSSEYAEQFF.

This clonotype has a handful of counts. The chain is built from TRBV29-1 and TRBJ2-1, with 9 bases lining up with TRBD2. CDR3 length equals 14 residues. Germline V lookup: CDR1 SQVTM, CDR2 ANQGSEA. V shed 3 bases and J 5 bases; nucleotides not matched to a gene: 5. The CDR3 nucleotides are TGCAGCGTTGAGGCTAGCGGGACTAACAATGAGCAGTTCTTC. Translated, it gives CSVEASGTNNEQFF.

The CDR3 coding sequence is TGTGCCATCAGTCCCGGGACAGGGGGCCTTAAGAAGGGGTACGAGCAGTACTTC. Translated, it gives CAISPGTGGLKKGYEQYF. V gene TRBV10-3 combines with J gene TRBJ2-7; 12 nucleotides align to TRBD1. Trimming removed 5 bases from V and 4 bases from J; junction bases left unmatched: 15. The CDR3 loop spans 18 amino acids. Germline assignment: CDR1 ENHRY and CDR2 SYGVKD.

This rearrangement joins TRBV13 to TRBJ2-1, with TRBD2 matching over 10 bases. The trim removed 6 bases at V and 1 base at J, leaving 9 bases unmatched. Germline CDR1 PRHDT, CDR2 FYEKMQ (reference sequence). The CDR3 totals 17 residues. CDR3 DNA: TGTGCCAGCAGTTCCCCTAGCGGGAGTACTTCCTACAATGAGCAGTTCTTC. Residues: CASSSPSGSTSYNEQFF.

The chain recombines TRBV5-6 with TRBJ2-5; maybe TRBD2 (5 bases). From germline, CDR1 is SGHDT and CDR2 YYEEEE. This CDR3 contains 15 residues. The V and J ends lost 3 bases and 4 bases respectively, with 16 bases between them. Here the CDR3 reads CASSWKRAGGETQYF. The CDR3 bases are TGTGCCAGCAGCTGGAAAAGGGCGGGTGGAGAGACCCAGTACTTC.

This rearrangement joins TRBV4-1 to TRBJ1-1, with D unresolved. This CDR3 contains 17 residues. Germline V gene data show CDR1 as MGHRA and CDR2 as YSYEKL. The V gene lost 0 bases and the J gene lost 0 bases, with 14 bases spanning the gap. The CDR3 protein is CASSQDLDARVNTEAFF. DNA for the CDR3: TGCGCCAGCAGCCAAGATTTAGATGCACGGGTGAACACTGAAGCTTTCTTT.

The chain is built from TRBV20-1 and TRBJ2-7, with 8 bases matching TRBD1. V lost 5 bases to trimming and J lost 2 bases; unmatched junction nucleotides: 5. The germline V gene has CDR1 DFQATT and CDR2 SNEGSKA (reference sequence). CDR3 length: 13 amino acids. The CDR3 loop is CSAGDRLTYEQYF. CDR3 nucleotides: TGCAGTGCTGGGGACAGGCTTACCTACGAGCAGTACTTC.

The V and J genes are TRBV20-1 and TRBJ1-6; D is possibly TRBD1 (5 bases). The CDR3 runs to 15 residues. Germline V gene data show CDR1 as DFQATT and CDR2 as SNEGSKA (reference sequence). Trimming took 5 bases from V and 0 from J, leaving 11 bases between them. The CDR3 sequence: CSALGRSSYNSPLHF. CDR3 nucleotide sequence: TGCAGTGCTTTGGGACGGAGCTCCTATAATTCACCCCTCCACTTT.

DNA for the CDR3: TGTGCCAGCAGTTACTCGATTCGAACACTAACTAATGAAAAACTGTTTTTT. Translating gives CASSYSIRTLTNEKLFF. The rearrangement joins TRBV6-5 to TRBJ1-4, with D uncertain. In germline, CDR1 is MNHEY, CDR2 SVGAGI. V shed 0 bases and J shed 1 base, with 12 bases lying between them. The CDR3 totals 17 residues.

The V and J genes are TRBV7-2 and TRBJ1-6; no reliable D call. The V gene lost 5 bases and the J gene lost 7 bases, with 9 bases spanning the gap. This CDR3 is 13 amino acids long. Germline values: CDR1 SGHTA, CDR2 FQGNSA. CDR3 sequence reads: CASSPIQNSPLHF. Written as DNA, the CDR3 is TGTGCCAGCAGCCCGATTCAAAATTCACCCCTCCACTTT.

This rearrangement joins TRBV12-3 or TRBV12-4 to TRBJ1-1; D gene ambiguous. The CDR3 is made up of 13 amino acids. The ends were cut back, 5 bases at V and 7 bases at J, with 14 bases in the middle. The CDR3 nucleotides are TGTGCCAGCAGTGTTTCAAACCGCTTTGAAGCTTTCTTT. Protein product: CASSVSNRFEAFF.

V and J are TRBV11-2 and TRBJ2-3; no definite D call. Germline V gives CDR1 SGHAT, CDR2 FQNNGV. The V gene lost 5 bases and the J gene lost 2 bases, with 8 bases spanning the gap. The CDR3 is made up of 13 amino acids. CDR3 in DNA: TGTGCCAGCAGCGGTGGATACACAGATACGCAGTATTTT. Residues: CASSGGYTDTQYF.

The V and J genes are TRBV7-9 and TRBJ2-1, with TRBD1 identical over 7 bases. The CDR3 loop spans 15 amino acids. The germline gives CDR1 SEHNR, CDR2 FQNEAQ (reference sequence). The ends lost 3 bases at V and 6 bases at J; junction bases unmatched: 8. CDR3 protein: CASSLLRAGGNEQFF. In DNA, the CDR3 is TGTGCCAGCAGCTTGCTCCGAGCAGGGGGCAATGAGCAGTTCTTC.

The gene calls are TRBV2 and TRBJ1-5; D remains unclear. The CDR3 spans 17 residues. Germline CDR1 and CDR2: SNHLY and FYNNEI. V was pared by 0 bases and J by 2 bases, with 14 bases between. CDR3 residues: CASSEASGFWGNQPQHF. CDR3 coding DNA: TGTGCCAGCAGTGAAGCGTCGGGATTTTGGGGCAATCAGCCCCAGCATTTT.